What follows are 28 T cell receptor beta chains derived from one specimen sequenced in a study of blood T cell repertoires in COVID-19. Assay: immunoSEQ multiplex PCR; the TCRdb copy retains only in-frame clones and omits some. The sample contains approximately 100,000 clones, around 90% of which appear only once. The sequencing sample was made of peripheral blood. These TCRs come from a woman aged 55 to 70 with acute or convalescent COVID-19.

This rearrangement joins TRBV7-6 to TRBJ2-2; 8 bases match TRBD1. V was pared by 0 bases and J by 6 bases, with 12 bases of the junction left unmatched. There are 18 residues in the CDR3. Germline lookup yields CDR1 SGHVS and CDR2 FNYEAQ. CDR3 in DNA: TGTGCCAGCAGCTTAGCGTTTGAGGGCAGGGGGCGCCCCGGGGAGCTGTTTTTT. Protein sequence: CASSLAFEGRGRPGELFF.

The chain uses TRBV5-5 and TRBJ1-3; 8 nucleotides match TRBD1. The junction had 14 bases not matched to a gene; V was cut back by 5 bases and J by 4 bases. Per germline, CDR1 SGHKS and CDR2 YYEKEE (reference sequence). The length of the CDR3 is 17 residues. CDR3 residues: CASSYQATDRGGNTIYF. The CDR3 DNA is TGTGCCAGCAGTTACCAGGCTACCGACAGGGGAGGAAACACCATATATTTT.

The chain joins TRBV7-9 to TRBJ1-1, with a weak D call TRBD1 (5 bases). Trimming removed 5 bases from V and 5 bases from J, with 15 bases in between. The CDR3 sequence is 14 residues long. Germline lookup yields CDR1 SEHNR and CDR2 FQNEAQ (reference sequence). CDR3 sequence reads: CASSDTPKGTEAFF. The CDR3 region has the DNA TGTGCCAGCAGCGACACCCCGAAGGGGACTGAAGCTTTCTTT.

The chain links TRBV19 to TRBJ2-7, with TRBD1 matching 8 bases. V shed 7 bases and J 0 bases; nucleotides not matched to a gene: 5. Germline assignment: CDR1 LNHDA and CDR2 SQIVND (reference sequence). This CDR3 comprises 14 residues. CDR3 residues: CASKEGTGSYEQYF. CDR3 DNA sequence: TGTGCCAGTAAGGAAGGGACAGGCTCCTACGAGCAGTACTTC.

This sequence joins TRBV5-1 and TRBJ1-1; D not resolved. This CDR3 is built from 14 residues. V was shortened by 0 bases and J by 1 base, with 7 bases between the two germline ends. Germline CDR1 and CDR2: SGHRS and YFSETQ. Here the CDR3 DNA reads TGCGCCAGCAGCTTGGGCGATTGGAACACTGAAGCTTTCTTT. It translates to CASSLGDWNTEAFF.

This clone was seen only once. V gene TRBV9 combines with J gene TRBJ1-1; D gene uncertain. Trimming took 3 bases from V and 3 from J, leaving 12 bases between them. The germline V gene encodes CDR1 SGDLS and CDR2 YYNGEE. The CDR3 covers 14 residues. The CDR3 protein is CASSARRVDTEAFF. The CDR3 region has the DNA TGTGCCAGCAGCGCCCGTCGAGTAGACACTGAAGCTTTCTTT.

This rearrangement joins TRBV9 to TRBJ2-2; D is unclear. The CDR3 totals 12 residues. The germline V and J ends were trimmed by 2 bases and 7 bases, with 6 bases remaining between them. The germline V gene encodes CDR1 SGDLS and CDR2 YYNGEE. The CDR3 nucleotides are TGTGCCAGCAGCGTGTCACACGGGGAGCTGTTTTTT. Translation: CASSVSHGELFF. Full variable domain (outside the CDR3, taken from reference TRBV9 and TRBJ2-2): DSGVTQTPKHLITATGQRVTLRCSPRSGDLSVYWYQQSLDQGLQFLIQYYNGEERAKGNILERFSAQQFPDLHSELNLSSLELGDSALYFCASSVSHGELFFGEGSRLTVL.

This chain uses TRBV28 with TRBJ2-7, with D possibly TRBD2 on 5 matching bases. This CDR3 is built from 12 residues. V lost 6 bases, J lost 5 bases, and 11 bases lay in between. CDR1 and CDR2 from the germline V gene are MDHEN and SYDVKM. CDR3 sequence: CASSPPGNEQYF. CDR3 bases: TGTGCCAGCAGCCCCCCGGGGAACGAGCAGTACTTC.

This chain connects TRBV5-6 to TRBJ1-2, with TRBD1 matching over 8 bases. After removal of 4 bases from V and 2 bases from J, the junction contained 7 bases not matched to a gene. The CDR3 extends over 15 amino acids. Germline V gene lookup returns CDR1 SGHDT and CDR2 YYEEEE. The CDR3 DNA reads TGTGCCAGCAGCATTGCAGGGGGCACGAACTATGGCTACACCTTC. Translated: CASSIAGGTNYGYTF.

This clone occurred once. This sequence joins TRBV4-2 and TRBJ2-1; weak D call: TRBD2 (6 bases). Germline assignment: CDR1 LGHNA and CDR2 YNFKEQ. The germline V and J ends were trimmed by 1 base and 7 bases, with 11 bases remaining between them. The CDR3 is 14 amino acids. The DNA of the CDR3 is TGTGCCAGCAGCCAAGGGGCTGGAGGGAATGAGCAGTTCTTC. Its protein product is CASSQGAGGNEQFF.

CDR3 protein: CASRTGGISGELFF. CDR3 nucleotide sequence: TGTGCCAGCAGAACAGGGGGTATATCCGGGGAGCTGTTTTTT. The V and J genes are TRBV28 and TRBJ2-2; TRBD1 agrees at 8 bases. This CDR3 has 14 residues. After removal of 6 bases from V and 6 bases from J, the junction contained 6 bases not matched to a gene. From germline, CDR1 is MDHEN and CDR2 SYDVKM.

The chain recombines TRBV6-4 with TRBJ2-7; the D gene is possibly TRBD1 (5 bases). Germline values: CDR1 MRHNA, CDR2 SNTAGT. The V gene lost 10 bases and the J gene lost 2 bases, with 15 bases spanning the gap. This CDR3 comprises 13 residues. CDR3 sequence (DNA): TGTGCCAATAAGAAGGGGTCTCCCTACGAGCAGTACTTC. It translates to CANKKGSPYEQYF.

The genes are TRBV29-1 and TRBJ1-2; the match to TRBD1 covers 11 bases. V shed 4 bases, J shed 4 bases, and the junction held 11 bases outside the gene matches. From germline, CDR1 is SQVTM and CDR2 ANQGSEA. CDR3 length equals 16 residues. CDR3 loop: CSVGGTGGSRGYGYTF. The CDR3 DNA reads TGCAGCGTTGGTGGGACAGGGGGATCTCGCGGCTATGGCTACACCTTC.

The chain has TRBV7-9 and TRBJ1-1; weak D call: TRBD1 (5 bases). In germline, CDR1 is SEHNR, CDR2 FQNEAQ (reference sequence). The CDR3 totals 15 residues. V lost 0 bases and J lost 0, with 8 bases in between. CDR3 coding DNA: TGTGCCAGCAGCTTAGCCCTAGGGGTGAACACTGAAGCTTTCTTT. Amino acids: CASSLALGVNTEAFF.

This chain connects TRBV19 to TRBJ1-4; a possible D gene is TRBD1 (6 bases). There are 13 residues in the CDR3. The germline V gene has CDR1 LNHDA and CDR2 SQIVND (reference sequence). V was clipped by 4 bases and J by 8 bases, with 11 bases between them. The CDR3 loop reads CASSRQAGEKLFF. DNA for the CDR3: TGTGCCAGTAGTAGACAGGCTGGGGAAAAACTGTTTTTT.

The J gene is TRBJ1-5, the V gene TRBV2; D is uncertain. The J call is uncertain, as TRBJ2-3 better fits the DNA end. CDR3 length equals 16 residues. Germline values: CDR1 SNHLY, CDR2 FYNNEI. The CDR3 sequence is CASSAPKVWSNQPQYF. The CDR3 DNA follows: TGTGCCAGCAGTGCACCGAAAGTATGGAGCAATCAGCCCCAGTATTTT.

The CDR3 is CASSLSAVQETQYF. The CDR3 DNA reads as TGCGCCAGCAGCTTGAGCGCGGTACAAGAGACCCAGTACTTC. The chain joins TRBV5-1 to TRBJ2-5, with D unclear. Germline lookup yields CDR1 SGHRS and CDR2 YFSETQ. The CDR3 runs to 14 residues. V lost 1 base and J lost 2, with 9 bases in between.

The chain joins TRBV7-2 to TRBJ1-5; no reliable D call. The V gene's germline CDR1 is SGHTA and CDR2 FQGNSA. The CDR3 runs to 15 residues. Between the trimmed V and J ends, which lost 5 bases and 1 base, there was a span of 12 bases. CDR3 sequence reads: CASSPLGRSNQPQHF. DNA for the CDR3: TGTGCCAGCAGCCCCCTCGGCAGGAGCAATCAGCCCCAGCATTTT.

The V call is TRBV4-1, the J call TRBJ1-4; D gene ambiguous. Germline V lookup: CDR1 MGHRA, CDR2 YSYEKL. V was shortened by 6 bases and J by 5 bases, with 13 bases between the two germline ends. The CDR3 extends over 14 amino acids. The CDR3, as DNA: TGCGCCAGCAGTATAGTGGGCCTAAATGAAAAACTGTTTTTT. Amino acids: CASSIVGLNEKLFF.

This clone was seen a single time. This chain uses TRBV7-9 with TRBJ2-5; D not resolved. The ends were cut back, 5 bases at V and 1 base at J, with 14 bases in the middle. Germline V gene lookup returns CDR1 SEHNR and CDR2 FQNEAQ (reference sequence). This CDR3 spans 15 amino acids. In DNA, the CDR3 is TGTGCCAGCAGCGATGCCGGGTGGTTCCAAGAGACCCAGTACTTC. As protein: CASSDAGWFQETQYF.

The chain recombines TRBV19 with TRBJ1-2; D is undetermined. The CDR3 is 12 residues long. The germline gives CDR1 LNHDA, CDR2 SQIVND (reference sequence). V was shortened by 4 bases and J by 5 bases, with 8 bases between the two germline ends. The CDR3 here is CASSNSGYGYTF. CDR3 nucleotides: TGTGCCAGTAGTAACTCGGGTTATGGCTACACCTTC.

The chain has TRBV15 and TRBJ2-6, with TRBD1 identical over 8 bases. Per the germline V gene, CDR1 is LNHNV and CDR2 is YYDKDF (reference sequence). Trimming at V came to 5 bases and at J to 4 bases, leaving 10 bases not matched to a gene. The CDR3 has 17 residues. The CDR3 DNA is TGTGCCACCAGCGGGGTCAGGGGGCTAGGAGGGGCCAACGTCCTGACTTTC. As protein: CATSGVRGLGGANVLTF. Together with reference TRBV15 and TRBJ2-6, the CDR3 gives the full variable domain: DAMVIQNPRYQVTQFGKPVTLSCSQTLNHNVMYWYQQKSSQAPKLLFHYYDKDFNNEADTPDNFQSRRPNTSFCFLDIRSPGLGDTAMYLCATSGVRGLGGANVLTFGAGSRLTVL.

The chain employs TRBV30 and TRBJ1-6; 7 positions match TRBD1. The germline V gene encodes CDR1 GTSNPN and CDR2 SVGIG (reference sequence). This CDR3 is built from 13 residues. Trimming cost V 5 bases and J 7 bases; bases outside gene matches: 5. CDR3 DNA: TGTGCCTGGGCGAGGGGGCAGAATTCACCCCTCCACTTT. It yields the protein CAWARGQNSPLHF.

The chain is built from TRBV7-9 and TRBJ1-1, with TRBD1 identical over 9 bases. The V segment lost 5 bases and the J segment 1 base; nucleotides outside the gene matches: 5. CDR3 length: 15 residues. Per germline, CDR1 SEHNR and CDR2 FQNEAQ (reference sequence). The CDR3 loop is CASSKEQGANTEAFF. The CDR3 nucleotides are TGTGCCAGCAGCAAAGAACAGGGGGCGAACACTGAAGCTTTCTTT. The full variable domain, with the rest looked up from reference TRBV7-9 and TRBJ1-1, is DTGVSQNPRHKITKRGQNVTFRCDPISEHNRLYWYRQTLGQGPEFLTYFQNEAQLEKSRLLSDRFSAERPKGSFSTLEIQRTEQGDSAMYLCASSKEQGANTEAFFGQGTRLTVV.

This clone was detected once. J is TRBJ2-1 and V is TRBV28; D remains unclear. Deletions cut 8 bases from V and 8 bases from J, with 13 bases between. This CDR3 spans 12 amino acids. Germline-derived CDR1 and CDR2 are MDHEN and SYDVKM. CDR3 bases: TGTGCCAGCGCCTCTACTCATCATGAGCAGTTCTTC. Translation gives CASASTHHEQFF.

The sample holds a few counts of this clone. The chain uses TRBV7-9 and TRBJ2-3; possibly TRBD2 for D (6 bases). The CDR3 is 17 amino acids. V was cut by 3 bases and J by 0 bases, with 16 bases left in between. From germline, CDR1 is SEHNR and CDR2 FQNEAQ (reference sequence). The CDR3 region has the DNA TGTGCCAGCAGCTTGGACCTTCGGAGCGGGAGCACAGATACGCAGTATTTT. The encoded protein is CASSLDLRSGSTDTQYF.

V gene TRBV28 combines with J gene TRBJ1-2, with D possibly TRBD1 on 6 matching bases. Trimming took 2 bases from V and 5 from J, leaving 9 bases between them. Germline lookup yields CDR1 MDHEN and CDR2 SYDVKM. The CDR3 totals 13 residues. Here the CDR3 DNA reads TGTGCCAGCAGTTTACCAAGGGGGTATGGCTACACCTTC. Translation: CASSLPRGYGYTF.

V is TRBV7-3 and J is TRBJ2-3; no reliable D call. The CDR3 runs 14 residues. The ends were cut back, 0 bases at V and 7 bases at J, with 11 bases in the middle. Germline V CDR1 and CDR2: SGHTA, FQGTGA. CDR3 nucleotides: TGTGCCAGCAGCTTAACTGGCTCAGAAAATACGCAGTATTTT. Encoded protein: CASSLTGSENTQYF.